This T cell receptor beta chain originates from a study of Tregs in tolerant kidney transplant recipients. For this clone: The missing CDR3 end, 3 residues past where the read stops, is filled in from the germline J gene.

Produced via immunoSEQ multiplex PCR; TCRdb's table is partial and in-frame only. The listing records approximately 52,000 clones. The CDR3 loop spans 14 amino acids. Germline assignment: CDR1 KGHSH and CDR2 LQKENI. The V gene lost 5 bases and the J gene lost 6 bases, with 14 bases spanning the gap. The chain uses TRBV18 and TRBJ2-4, with D perhaps TRBD1 (5 bases). This clonotype originated in a human donor who received a combined kidney and bone marrow transplant. The source material was CD4+ T cells from blood, sampled before the transplant. CDR3 protein: CASSLGESRNIQYF. Incomplete CDR3 DNA: TGTGCCAGCTCATTAGGGGAATCTCGAAACATT.